Shown below are 12 T cell receptor beta chains from a single sample sequenced in a study of STAT5B mutations in CD4+ large granular lymphocyte leukemia. Sequencing was performed with immunoSEQ multiplex PCR; in TCRdb, only in-frame clones are kept and a portion is missing. The sample has under 30,000 clones, 70% to 75% seen once. Sequenced input: CD4+ T cells from blood buffy coats. The receptors stem from a human donor in good health.

The V call is TRBV7-2, the J call TRBJ2-1; 9 bases are a match to TRBD2. Trimming cost V 5 bases and J 7 bases; bases outside gene matches: 12. Germline values: CDR1 SGHTA, CDR2 FQGNSA. The CDR3 loop spans 16 amino acids. The CDR3 region is CASSAWTSALRNEQFF. The CDR3 coding sequence is TGTGCCAGCAGCGCTTGGACTAGCGCACTTAGGAATGAGCAGTTCTTC. The full variable domain, its missing parts supplied by reference TRBV7-2 and TRBJ2-1, is GAGVSQSPSNKVTEKGKDVELRCDPISGHTALYWYRQSLGQGLEFLIYFQGNSAPDKSGLPSDRFSAERTGGSVSTLTIQRTQQEDSAVYLCASSAWTSALRNEQFFGPGTRLTVL.

V gene TRBV4-3 combines with J gene TRBJ1-1; tentative D call: TRBD1 (5 bases). The V end lost 4 bases, the J end lost 12 bases, and 15 bases lay between the germline ends. This CDR3 spans 12 amino acids. Germline CDR1 LGHNA, CDR2 YSLEER. The CDR3 loop is CASSLQAGPTFF. CDR3 coding DNA: TGCGCCAGCAGCCTTCAGGCGGGGCCCACTTTCTTT.

The chain combines TRBV11-2 with TRBJ2-7; a possible D gene is TRBD2 (6 bases). Germline values: CDR1 SGHAT, CDR2 FQNNGV. Trimming took off 5 bases at V and 7 bases at J, with 15 bases between the two ends. The CDR3 is made up of 13 amino acids. This CDR3 reads CASSAGITLEQYF. In DNA, the CDR3 is TGTGCCAGCAGCGCGGGAATTACGTTGGAGCAGTACTTC.

The chain couples TRBV27 to TRBJ2-3; the D gene is possibly TRBD2 (6 bases). The V end was cut by 4 bases, the J end by 0 bases, with 14 bases between. Germline assignment: CDR1 MNHEY and CDR2 SMNVEV (reference sequence). The CDR3 extends over 16 amino acids. The CDR3 coding sequence is TGTGCCAGCAGTTCCTGGGGGGACCCTAGCACAGATACGCAGTATTTT. It translates to CASSSWGDPSTDTQYF.

The CDR3 loop reads CASGSGTAQETQYF. The DNA of the CDR3 is TGTGCTAGTGGTTCTGGGACGGCCCAAGAGACCCAGTACTTC. The V call is TRBV12-5, the J call TRBJ2-5; either TRBD1 or TRBD2 may supply D (5 bases each). The CDR3 length is 14 residues. The V gene's germline CDR1 is LGHNT and CDR2 FRNRAP. V gave up 4 bases and J gave up 1 base, with 10 bases separating them.

This clone was recorded a few times. CDR3: CASSLDRNSYEQYF. CDR3 nucleotide sequence: TGTGCCAGCAGCTTAGACAGGAACTCCTACGAGCAGTACTTC. J is TRBJ2-7 and V is TRBV7-2, with D possibly TRBD1 on 5 matching bases. Germline V gene sequence: CDR1 SGHTA, CDR2 FQGNSA. V was shortened by 1 base and J by 0 bases, with 7 bases between the two germline ends. This CDR3 has 14 residues.

This sequence joins TRBV7-9 and TRBJ2-7; D may be TRBD2 (6 bases). CDR1 SEHNR and CDR2 FQNEAQ come from the germline V gene (reference sequence). Trimming removed 3 bases at V and 0 bases at J, with 9 bases between. The CDR3 loop spans 14 amino acids. DNA of the CDR3: TGTGCCAGCAGCTTCCGGGAGAGCTCCTACGAGCAGTACTTC. As protein: CASSFRESSYEQYF.

This clone has just a few counts. The rearrangement links TRBV28 to TRBJ2-7, with TRBD2 matching 11 bases. V was clipped by 8 bases and J by 4 bases; unmatched bases: 10. The CDR3 is made up of 15 amino acids. The V gene's germline CDR1 is MDHEN and CDR2 SYDVKM. CDR3 DNA sequence: TGTGCCAGCCTGGGAACGGGACTAGCGGAGTACGAGCAGTACTTC. Protein sequence: CASLGTGLAEYEQYF.

CDR3 DNA sequence: TGTGCCTGGAGTGTAGGACATACAACATACAAGTGGTACGAGCAGTACTTC. It translates to CAWSVGHTTYKWYEQYF. V and J are TRBV30 and TRBJ2-7; tentatively, D is TRBD1 (5 bases). Germline V gene sequence: CDR1 GTSNPN, CDR2 SVGIG (reference sequence). The CDR3 extends over 17 amino acids. V shed 0 bases and J shed 4 bases, with 22 bases lying between them.

V and J are TRBV5-4 and TRBJ1-2; tentative D call: TRBD1 (5 bases). The germline gives CDR1 SGHNT, CDR2 YYREEE (reference sequence). The CDR3 has 14 residues. The germline V and J ends were trimmed by 2 bases and 6 bases, with 14 bases remaining between them. The CDR3 DNA reads as TGTGCCAGCAGCTTAGTCAGGGCAGGCGATGGCTACACCTTC. It yields the protein CASSLVRAGDGYTF.

The chain recombines TRBV29-1 with TRBJ2-5; perhaps TRBD2 as D (6 bases). The CDR3 length is 16 residues. Germline V lookup: CDR1 SQVTM, CDR2 ANQGSEA. V was clipped by 3 bases and J by 2 bases, with 19 bases between them. The CDR3 protein is CSVDRVRGEAQETQYF. The CDR3 DNA follows: TGCAGCGTTGATCGGGTACGCGGGGAGGCACAAGAGACCCAGTACTTC.

V usage is TRBV30 and J usage is TRBJ2-3, with D perhaps TRBD2 (6 bases). V was trimmed by 2 bases and J by 4 bases, leaving 10 bases between them. The CDR3 runs 13 residues. CDR1 is GTSNPN and CDR2 is SVGIG in the germline V gene (reference sequence). CDR3 coding DNA: TGTGCCTGGAGTATCTCGGGGGCAGATACGCAGTATTTT. This gives the protein CAWSISGADTQYF.